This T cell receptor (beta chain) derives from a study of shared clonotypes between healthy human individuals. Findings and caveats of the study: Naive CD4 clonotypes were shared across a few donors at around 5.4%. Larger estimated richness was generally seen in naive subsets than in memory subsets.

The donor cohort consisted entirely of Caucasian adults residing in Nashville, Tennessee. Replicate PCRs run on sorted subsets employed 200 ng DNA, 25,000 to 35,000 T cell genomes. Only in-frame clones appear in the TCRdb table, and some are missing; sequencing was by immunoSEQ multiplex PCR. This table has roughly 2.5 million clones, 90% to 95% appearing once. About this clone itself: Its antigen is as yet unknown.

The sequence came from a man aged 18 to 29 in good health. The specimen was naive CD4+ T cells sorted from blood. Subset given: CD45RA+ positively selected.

CDR3 sequence: CASSLGEGANYGYTF. The DNA of the CDR3 is TGTGCCAGCAGCCTAGGGGAGGGAGCTAACTATGGCTACACCTTC. The V call is TRBV7-2, the J call TRBJ1-2; D is perhaps TRBD1 (5 bases). This CDR3 contains 15 residues. The ends were cut back, 5 bases at V and 0 bases at J, with 13 bases in the middle. CDR1 is SGHTA, CDR2 FQGNSA, per germline.